This T cell receptor (beta chain) was recovered during a study of human CD4 T cells and Enterobacteriaceae. Sequenced by immunoSEQ multiplex PCR; TCRdb stores in-frame clones only, minus some. The table lists some 29,000 clones, around 80% of them singletons. Sorting took every CD4+ cell except CD45RA+CCR7+CD95- naive cells, reaching over 95% purity. Swiss blood donation centers supplied the healthy donor blood. Study-wide results and caveats: Ex vivo clonotype reactivity was inferred only by sequence matching.

With respect to this clone: What it binds is not known.

This TCR was sampled from a human donor in good health. Sequencing used memory CD4+ T cells from blood.

Written as DNA, the CDR3 is TGTGCCAGCAGGATCGGGACAAACTACGAGCAGTACTTC. This encodes CASRIGTNYEQYF. The V call is TRBV6-1, the J call TRBJ2-7; weak D call: TRBD1 (6 bases). The CDR3 runs to 13 residues. V lost 6 bases to trimming and J lost 3 bases, with 12 bases between them. From germline, CDR1 is MNHNS and CDR2 SASEGT.